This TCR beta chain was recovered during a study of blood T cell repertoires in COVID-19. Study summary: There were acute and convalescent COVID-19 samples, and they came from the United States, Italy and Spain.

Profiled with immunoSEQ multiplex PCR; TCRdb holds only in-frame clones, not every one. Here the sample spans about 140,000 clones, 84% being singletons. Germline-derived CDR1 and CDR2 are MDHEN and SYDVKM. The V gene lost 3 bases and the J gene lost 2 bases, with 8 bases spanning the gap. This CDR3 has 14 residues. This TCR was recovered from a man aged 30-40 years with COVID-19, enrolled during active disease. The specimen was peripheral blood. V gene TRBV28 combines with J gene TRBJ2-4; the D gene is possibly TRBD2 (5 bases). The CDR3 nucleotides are TGTGCCAGCAGTTTTGAGGGTACCAAAAACATTCAGTACTTC. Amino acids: CASSFEGTKNIQYF.